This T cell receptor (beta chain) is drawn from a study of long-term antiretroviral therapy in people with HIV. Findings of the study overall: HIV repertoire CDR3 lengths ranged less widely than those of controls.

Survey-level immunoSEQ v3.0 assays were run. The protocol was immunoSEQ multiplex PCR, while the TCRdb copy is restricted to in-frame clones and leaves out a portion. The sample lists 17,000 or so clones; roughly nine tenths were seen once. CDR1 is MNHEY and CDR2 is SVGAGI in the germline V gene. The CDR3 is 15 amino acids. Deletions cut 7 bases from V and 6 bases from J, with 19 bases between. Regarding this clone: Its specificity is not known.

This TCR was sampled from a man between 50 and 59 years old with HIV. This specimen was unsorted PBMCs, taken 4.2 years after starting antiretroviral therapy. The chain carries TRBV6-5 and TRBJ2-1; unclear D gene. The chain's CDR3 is CASTLSSSLFNEQFF. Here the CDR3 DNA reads TGTGCCAGCACCCTCTCCTCCTCGTTGTTCAATGAGCAGTTCTTC.